The text below deals with one TCR beta chain. Its antigen is not identified. The junction does not match germline at one end; this may be a read error. Alongside a J-beta primer mix, a sample-barcoded 5' primer served in a second PCR lasting roughly 7 to 11 cycles. TCRdb re-analysed the 5' RACE reads in MiXCR, keeping a single row per CDR3 protein. The sample includes about 580,000 distinct CDR3 sequences, 47% of them seen just once. This entry belongs to a study of blood T cells in healthy people across ages. Points from the study as a whole: In long-lived donors, naive CD4+ cell counts and diversity exceeded those of aged donors. Naive T cell percentage showed a strong correlation with TCR beta diversity.

Samples had at least 7 million PBMCs isolated from them. At least 5.5 micrograms of total RNA were extracted per sample. This TCR was sampled from a man of 80 years or more in good health. The sample comprised blood.

This CDR3 is CASSQDSNSDEQYF. CDR3 DNA: TGTGCCAGCAGCCAAGATTCGAACTCCGACGAGCAGTACTTC. The V call is TRBV3-1, the J call TRBJ2-7; no reliable D call. This CDR3 comprises 14 residues. Looked up from germline, CDR1 is LGHDT and CDR2 is YNNKEL (reference sequence).